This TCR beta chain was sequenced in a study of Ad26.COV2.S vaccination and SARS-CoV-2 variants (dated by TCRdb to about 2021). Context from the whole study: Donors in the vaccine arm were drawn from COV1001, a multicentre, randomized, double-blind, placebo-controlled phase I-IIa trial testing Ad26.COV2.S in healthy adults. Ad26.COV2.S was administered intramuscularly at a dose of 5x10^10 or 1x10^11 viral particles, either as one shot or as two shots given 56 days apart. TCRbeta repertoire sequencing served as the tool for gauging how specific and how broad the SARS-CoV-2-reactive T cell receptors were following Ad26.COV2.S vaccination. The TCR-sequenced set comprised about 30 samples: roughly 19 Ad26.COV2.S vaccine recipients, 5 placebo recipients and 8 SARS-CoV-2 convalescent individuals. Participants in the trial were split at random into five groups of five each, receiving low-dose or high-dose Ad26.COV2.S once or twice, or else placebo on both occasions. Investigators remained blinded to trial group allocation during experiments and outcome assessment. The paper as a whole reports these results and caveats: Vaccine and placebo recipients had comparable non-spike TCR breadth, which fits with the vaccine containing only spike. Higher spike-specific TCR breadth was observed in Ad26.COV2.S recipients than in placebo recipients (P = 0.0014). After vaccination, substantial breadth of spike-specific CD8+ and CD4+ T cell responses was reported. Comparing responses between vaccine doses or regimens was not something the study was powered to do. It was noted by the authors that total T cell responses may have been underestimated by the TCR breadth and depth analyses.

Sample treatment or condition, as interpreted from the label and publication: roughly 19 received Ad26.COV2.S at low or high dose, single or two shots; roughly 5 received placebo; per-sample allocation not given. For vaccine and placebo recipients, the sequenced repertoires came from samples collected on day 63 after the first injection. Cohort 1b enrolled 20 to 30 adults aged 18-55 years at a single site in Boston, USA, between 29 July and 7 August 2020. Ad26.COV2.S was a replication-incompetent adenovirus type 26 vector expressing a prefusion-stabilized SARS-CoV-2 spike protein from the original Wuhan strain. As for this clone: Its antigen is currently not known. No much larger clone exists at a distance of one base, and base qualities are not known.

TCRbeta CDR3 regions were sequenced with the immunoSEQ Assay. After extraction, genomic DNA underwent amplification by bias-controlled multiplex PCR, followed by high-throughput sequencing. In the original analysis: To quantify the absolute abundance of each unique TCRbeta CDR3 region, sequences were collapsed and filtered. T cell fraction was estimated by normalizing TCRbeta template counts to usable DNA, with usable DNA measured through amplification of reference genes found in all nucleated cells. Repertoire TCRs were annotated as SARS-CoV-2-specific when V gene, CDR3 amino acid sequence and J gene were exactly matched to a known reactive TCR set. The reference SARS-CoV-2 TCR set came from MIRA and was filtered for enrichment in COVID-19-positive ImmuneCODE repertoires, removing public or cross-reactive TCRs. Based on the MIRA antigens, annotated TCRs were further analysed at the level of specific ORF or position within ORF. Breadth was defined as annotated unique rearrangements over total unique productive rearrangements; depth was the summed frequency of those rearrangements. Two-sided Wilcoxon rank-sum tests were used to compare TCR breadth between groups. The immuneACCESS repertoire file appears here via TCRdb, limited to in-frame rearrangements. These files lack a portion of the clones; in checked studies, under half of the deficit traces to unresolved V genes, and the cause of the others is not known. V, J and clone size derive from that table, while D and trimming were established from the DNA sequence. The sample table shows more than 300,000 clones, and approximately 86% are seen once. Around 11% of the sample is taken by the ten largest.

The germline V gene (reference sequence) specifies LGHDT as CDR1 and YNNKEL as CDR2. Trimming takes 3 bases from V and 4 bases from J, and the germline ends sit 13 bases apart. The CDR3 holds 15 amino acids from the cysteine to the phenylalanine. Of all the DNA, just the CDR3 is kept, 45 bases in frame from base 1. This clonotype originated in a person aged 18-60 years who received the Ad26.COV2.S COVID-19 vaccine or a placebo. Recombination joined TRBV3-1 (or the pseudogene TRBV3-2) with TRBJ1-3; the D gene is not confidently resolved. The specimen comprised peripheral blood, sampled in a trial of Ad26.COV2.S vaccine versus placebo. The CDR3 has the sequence CASSQGGGSGNTIYF. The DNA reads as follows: TGTGCCAGCAGCCAGGGCGGAGGGTCCGGAAACACCATATATTTT.